Listed below are T cell receptor beta chains from one sample, sequenced in a study of shared clonotypes between healthy human individuals. The method was immunoSEQ multiplex PCR; TCRdb's version includes in-frame clones alone and lacks a portion of them. The profile shows hundreds of thousands of clones, 96% of them singletons. The sequenced material came from memory CD8+ T cells sorted from blood. These receptors originate from a man younger than 45 in good health. The CDR3 runs from the conserved cysteine through the conserved F or W. Each record gives: clone size, J gene, D gene, V gene, CDR3 protein, CDR3 DNA. The D gene is left open where the match is weak. Not every row has a clone size; where given, it reads once, few, many or a size class.

clone_size: NA; j_call: TRBJ2-3; d_call: TRBD1; v_call: TRBV15; cdr3_aa: CATSRTGGTDTQYF; cdr3_nt: TGTGCCACCAGCCGGACAGGGGGCACAGATACGCAGTATTTT
clone_size: few; j_call: TRBJ2-6; d_call: NA; v_call: TRBV5-1; cdr3_aa: CASSGEGASGANVLTF; cdr3_nt: TGCGCCAGCAGCGGGGAGGGGGCTTCTGGGGCCAACGTCCTGACTTTC
clone_size: NA; j_call: TRBJ2-7; d_call: TRBD1; v_call: TRBV7-9; cdr3_aa: CASSFGQGYEQYF; cdr3_nt: TGTGCCAGCAGCTTTGGACAGGGCTACGAGCAGTACTTC
clone_size: NA; j_call: TRBJ2-3; d_call: NA; v_call: TRBV18; cdr3_aa: CASSPQGGTDTQYF; cdr3_nt: TGTGCCAGCTCACCACAAGGGGGCACAGATACGCAGTATTTT
clone_size: once; j_call: TRBJ2-7; d_call: NA; v_call: TRBV5-1; cdr3_aa: CASSLGRQTYEQYF; cdr3_nt: TGCGCCAGCAGCTTGGGGAGGCAAACCTACGAGCAGTACTTC
clone_size: NA; j_call: TRBJ2-7; d_call: TRBD1; v_call: TRBV7-7; cdr3_aa: CASSLGAGDSYEQYF; cdr3_nt: TGTGCTAGCAGCTTAGGGGCAGGGGACAGCTACGAGCAGTACTTC
clone_size: once; j_call: TRBJ1-5; d_call: TRBD1; v_call: TRBV6-1; cdr3_aa: CASRGTGGQPQHF; cdr3_nt: TGTGCCAGCAGAGGGACAGGGGGACAGCCCCAGCATTTT
clone_size: NA; j_call: TRBJ2-5; d_call: TRBD2; v_call: TRBV5-1; cdr3_aa: CASRERGGETQYF; cdr3_nt: TGCGCCAGCAGGGAGCGGGGAGGAGAGACCCAGTACTTC
clone_size: NA; j_call: TRBJ2-5; d_call: TRBD1; v_call: TRBV7-8; cdr3_aa: CASSLGSGGAGETQYF; cdr3_nt: TGTGCCAGCAGCTTAGGGTCAGGGGGCGCGGGGGAGACCCAGTACTTC
clone_size: NA; j_call: TRBJ1-4; d_call: NA; v_call: TRBV29-1; cdr3_aa: CSVEVGQGRGNEKLFF; cdr3_nt: TGCAGCGTTGAAGTAGGTCAGGGAAGGGGTAATGAAAAACTGTTTTTT
clone_size: NA; j_call: TRBJ2-1; d_call: TRBD1; v_call: TRBV6-1; cdr3_aa: CASSEAGGSYNEQFF; cdr3_nt: TGTGCCAGCAGTGAGGCAGGGGGCAGTTACAATGAGCAGTTCTTC
clone_size: NA; j_call: TRBJ2-7; d_call: NA; v_call: TRBV11-1; cdr3_aa: CASSNIKGLANYEQYF; cdr3_nt: TGTGCCAGCAGCAATATTAAGGGGCTAGCGAACTACGAGCAGTACTTC
clone_size: NA; j_call: TRBJ2-7; d_call: NA; v_call: TRBV5-1; cdr3_aa: CASRPAYRGGYEQYF; cdr3_nt: TGCGCCAGCAGGCCAGCGTATCGAGGCGGCTACGAGCAGTACTTC
clone_size: NA; j_call: TRBJ1-1; d_call: NA; v_call: TRBV5-1; cdr3_aa: CASRSETRGEAFF; cdr3_nt: TGCGCCAGCAGATCGGAGACTCGGGGTGAAGCTTTCTTT
clone_size: once; j_call: TRBJ1-5; d_call: TRBD1; v_call: TRBV28; cdr3_aa: CASSLTGVGNQPQHF; cdr3_nt: TGTGCCAGCAGCCTCACAGGGGTGGGCAATCAGCCCCAGCATTTT
clone_size: NA; j_call: TRBJ2-3; d_call: TRBD2; v_call: TRBV7-9; cdr3_aa: CASGRWGGPTDTQYF; cdr3_nt: TGTGCCAGCGGCCGCTGGGGAGGGCCTACAGATACGCAGTATTTT
clone_size: NA; j_call: TRBJ1-4; d_call: NA; v_call: TRBV30; cdr3_aa: CAWRPYATNEKLFF; cdr3_nt: TGTGCCTGGAGACCATATGCAACTAATGAAAAACTGTTTTTT
clone_size: NA; j_call: TRBJ1-4; d_call: TRBD1; v_call: TRBV7-9; cdr3_aa: CASSSRGGQTREKLFF; cdr3_nt: TGTGCCAGCAGCTCCCGGGGGGGACAGACGAGGGAAAAACTGTTTTTT
clone_size: NA; j_call: TRBJ2-7; d_call: NA; v_call: TRBV5-1; cdr3_aa: CASSFTGTSYEQYF; cdr3_nt: TGCGCCAGCAGCTTCACAGGGACCTCCTACGAGCAGTACTTC
clone_size: NA; j_call: TRBJ1-5; d_call: NA; v_call: TRBV30; cdr3_aa: CAWQGSKQPQHF; cdr3_nt: TGTGCCTGGCAGGGGAGCAAACAGCCCCAGCATTTT
clone_size: NA; j_call: TRBJ2-4; d_call: TRBD2; v_call: TRBV14; cdr3_aa: CASSPGTSGREDIQYF; cdr3_nt: TGTGCCAGCAGCCCCGGGACTAGCGGGAGGGAGGACATTCAGTACTTC
clone_size: NA; j_call: TRBJ2-7; d_call: TRBD2; v_call: TRBV29-1; cdr3_aa: CSVQKNPAGDEQYF; cdr3_nt: TGCAGCGTTCAGAAGAACCCAGCGGGAGACGAGCAGTACTTC
clone_size: NA; j_call: TRBJ2-7; d_call: NA; v_call: TRBV6-6; cdr3_aa: CASSYEGGWEQYF; cdr3_nt: TGTGCCAGCAGTTACGAGGGGGGGTGGGAGCAGTACTTC
clone_size: NA; j_call: TRBJ2-3; d_call: TRBD2; v_call: TRBV4-2; cdr3_aa: CASSLPPGLAGEGTDTQYF; cdr3_nt: TGTGCCAGCAGCCTGCCCCCCGGACTAGCGGGAGAAGGCACAGATACGCAGTATTTT
clone_size: once; j_call: TRBJ2-1; d_call: NA; v_call: TRBV29-1; cdr3_aa: CSVERQSSYNEQFF; cdr3_nt: TGCAGCGTTGAGAGACAGAGCTCCTACAATGAGCAGTTCTTC
clone_size: NA; j_call: TRBJ2-2; d_call: NA; v_call: TRBV2; cdr3_aa: CASKGEGELFF; cdr3_nt: TGTGCCAGCAAGGGGGAGGGGGAGCTGTTTTTT
clone_size: NA; j_call: TRBJ1-6; d_call: NA; v_call: TRBV5-5; cdr3_aa: CASSLAEGGNSPLHF; cdr3_nt: TGTGCCAGCAGCTTGGCAGAGGGAGGGAATTCACCCCTCCACTTT
clone_size: NA; j_call: TRBJ2-7; d_call: TRBD2; v_call: TRBV28; cdr3_aa: CASSLSGRGNEQYF; cdr3_nt: TGTGCCAGCAGCCTCAGCGGGAGGGGAAACGAGCAGTACTTC
clone_size: NA; j_call: TRBJ1-5; d_call: NA; v_call: TRBV13; cdr3_aa: CASSFPTRVNLNGDQPQHF; cdr3_nt: TGTGCCAGCAGCTTCCCAACCAGGGTCAATCTGAACGGCGATCAGCCCCAGCATTTT
clone_size: NA; j_call: TRBJ2-7; d_call: NA; v_call: TRBV18; cdr3_aa: CASSPPLGNEQYF; cdr3_nt: TGTGCCAGCTCACCCCCACTAGGAAACGAGCAGTACTTC
clone_size: NA; j_call: TRBJ2-1; d_call: TRBD2; v_call: TRBV27; cdr3_aa: CASSLLAGVGNEQFF; cdr3_nt: TGTGCCAGCAGCCTACTAGCGGGAGTGGGAAATGAGCAGTTCTTC
clone_size: NA; j_call: TRBJ2-3; d_call: TRBD2; v_call: TRBV4-1; cdr3_aa: CASSQGLAAQGSTDTQYF; cdr3_nt: TGCGCCAGCAGCCAAGGACTAGCGGCCCAGGGAAGCACAGATACGCAGTATTTT
clone_size: NA; j_call: TRBJ2-7; d_call: NA; v_call: TRBV5-6; cdr3_aa: CASSLDYEQYF; cdr3_nt: TGTGCCAGCAGCTTGGACTACGAGCAGTACTTC
clone_size: once; j_call: TRBJ2-1; d_call: TRBD2; v_call: TRBV13; cdr3_aa: CASSPSYMSGSLSYNEQFF; cdr3_nt: TGTGCCAGCAGCCCGAGTTATATGAGCGGGAGCCTCTCCTACAATGAGCAGTTCTTC
clone_size: NA; j_call: TRBJ2-3; d_call: NA; v_call: TRBV19; cdr3_aa: CASSLSGVTDTQYF; cdr3_nt: TGTGCCAGTAGTCTCTCGGGGGTCACAGATACGCAGTATTTT
clone_size: NA; j_call: TRBJ2-4; d_call: NA; v_call: TRBV6-7; cdr3_aa: CASRTAKNIQYF; cdr3_nt: TGTGCCAGCAGGACAGCCAAAAACATTCAGTACTTC
clone_size: NA; j_call: TRBJ2-3; d_call: NA; v_call: TRBV10-3; cdr3_aa: CAISETSNTQYF; cdr3_nt: TGTGCCATCAGTGAGACTAGTAATACGCAGTATTTT
clone_size: NA; j_call: TRBJ1-1; d_call: NA; v_call: TRBV10-3; cdr3_aa: CAISGTNTEAFF; cdr3_nt: TGTGCCATCAGTGGGACAAACACTGAAGCTTTCTTT
clone_size: NA; j_call: TRBJ2-6; d_call: NA; v_call: TRBV10-3; cdr3_aa: CAISVYGHSGANVLTF; cdr3_nt: TGTGCCATCAGTGTTTACGGGCACTCTGGGGCCAACGTCCTGACTTTC
clone_size: NA; j_call: TRBJ1-5; d_call: NA; v_call: TRBV19; cdr3_aa: CASRNRDLGPQHF; cdr3_nt: TGTGCCAGTAGGAACAGGGACTTGGGGCCCCAGCATTTT
clone_size: once; j_call: TRBJ2-5; d_call: NA; v_call: TRBV11-3; cdr3_aa: CASSFSRTGLQETQYF; cdr3_nt: TGTGCCAGCAGCTTTTCCCGAACAGGGCTACAAGAGACCCAGTACTTC
clone_size: NA; j_call: TRBJ1-3; d_call: NA; v_call: TRBV27; cdr3_aa: CASSLAGSTGNTIYF; cdr3_nt: TGTGCCAGCAGCCTGGCAGGGTCTACTGGAAACACCATATATTTT
clone_size: NA; j_call: TRBJ1-5; d_call: TRBD1; v_call: TRBV4-1; cdr3_aa: CASSQRPTGLNQPQHF; cdr3_nt: TGCGCCAGCAGCCAACGGCCGACAGGGCTCAATCAGCCCCAGCATTTT
clone_size: NA; j_call: TRBJ2-1; d_call: NA; v_call: TRBV30; cdr3_aa: CACRGEFSYNEQFF; cdr3_nt: TGTGCCTGCCGTGGGGAATTCTCCTACAATGAGCAGTTCTTC
clone_size: NA; j_call: TRBJ1-3; d_call: NA; v_call: TRBV28; cdr3_aa: CASIKVSGNTIYF; cdr3_nt: TGTGCCAGCATAAAGGTTTCTGGAAACACCATATATTTT
clone_size: NA; j_call: TRBJ2-1; d_call: NA; v_call: TRBV4-1; cdr3_aa: CASSQVAGPYNEQFF; cdr3_nt: TGCGCCAGCAGCCAAGTTGCGGGACCCTACAATGAGCAGTTCTTC
clone_size: NA; j_call: TRBJ2-1; d_call: TRBD2; v_call: TRBV29-1; cdr3_aa: CSGIGFTGTSGRVEQFF; cdr3_nt: TGCAGCGGAATTGGATTTACCGGGACTAGCGGGAGAGTTGAGCAGTTCTTC
clone_size: NA; j_call: TRBJ2-7; d_call: NA; v_call: TRBV4-1; cdr3_aa: CASSQGAGSTGYEQYF; cdr3_nt: TGCGCCAGCAGCCAAGGGGCCGGGAGTACAGGCTACGAGCAGTACTTC
clone_size: NA; j_call: TRBJ2-3; d_call: TRBD2; v_call: TRBV2; cdr3_aa: CASSETSADTQYF; cdr3_nt: TGTGCCAGCAGTGAGACTAGCGCAGATACGCAGTATTTT
clone_size: once; j_call: TRBJ2-1; d_call: NA; v_call: TRBV9; cdr3_aa: CASSVRGNVGWLNEQFF; cdr3_nt: TGTGCCAGCAGCGTAAGGGGGAATGTAGGGTGGTTGAATGAGCAGTTCTTC
clone_size: NA; j_call: TRBJ2-1; d_call: TRBD2; v_call: TRBV10-3; cdr3_aa: CAISSPGLAYNEQFF; cdr3_nt: TGTGCCATCAGCTCCCCGGGACTAGCCTACAATGAGCAGTTCTTC
clone_size: NA; j_call: TRBJ2-1; d_call: NA; v_call: TRBV11-3; cdr3_aa: CASSLGPGLTYNEQFF; cdr3_nt: TGTGCCAGCAGCTTAGGCCCAGGACTCACCTACAATGAGCAGTTCTTC